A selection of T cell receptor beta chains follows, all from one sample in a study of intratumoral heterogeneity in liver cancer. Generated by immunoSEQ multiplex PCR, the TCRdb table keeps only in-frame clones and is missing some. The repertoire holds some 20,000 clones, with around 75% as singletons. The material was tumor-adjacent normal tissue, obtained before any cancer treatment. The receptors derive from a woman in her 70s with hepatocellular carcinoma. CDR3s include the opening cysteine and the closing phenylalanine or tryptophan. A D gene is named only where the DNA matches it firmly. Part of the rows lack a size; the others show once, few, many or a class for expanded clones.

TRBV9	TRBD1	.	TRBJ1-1	TGTGCCAGCAGCGTAGCCCGGGACAGGGGGAACACTGAAGCTTTCTTT	CASSVARDRGNTEAFF
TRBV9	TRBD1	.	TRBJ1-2	TGTGCCAGCAGCGTAAACACAGGGGGAACTAACTATGGCTACACCTTC	CASSVNTGGTNYGYTF
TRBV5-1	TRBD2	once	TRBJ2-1	TGCGCCAGCAGCTTGGATGGGACTAGCATCTATGAGCAGTTCTTC	CASSLDGTSIYEQFF
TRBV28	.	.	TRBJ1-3	TGTGCCTCCGGAGCGCGGACGGAAAACACCATATATTTT	CASGARTENTIYF
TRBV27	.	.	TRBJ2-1	TGTGCCAGCAGCCCCCAACTAGGCAATGAGCAGTTCTTC	CASSPQLGNEQFF
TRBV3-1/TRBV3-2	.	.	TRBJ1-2	TGTGCCAGCAGCCAATCACCAGGGGCGCCCGGCTACACCTTC	CASSQSPGAPGYTF
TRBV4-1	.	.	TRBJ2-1	TGCGCCAGCAGCCTAAGGACAGATTACAATGAGCAGTTCTTC	CASSLRTDYNEQFF
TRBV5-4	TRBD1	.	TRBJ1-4	TGTGCCAGCAGCTTGGGACAGGGACTTAATGAAAAACTGTTTTTT	CASSLGQGLNEKLFF
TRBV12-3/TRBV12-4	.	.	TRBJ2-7	TGTGCCAGCAGGGGGATGGGCAGTCACGAGCAGTACTTC	CASRGMGSHEQYF
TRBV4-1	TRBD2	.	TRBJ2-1	TGCGCCAGCAGCCAATTCCCGGGACTAGCGGGACATGGGGGCAATGAGCAGTTCTTC	CASSQFPGLAGHGGNEQFF
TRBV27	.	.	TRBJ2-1	TGTGCCAGCAGTTCAACCTACAATGAGCAGTTCTTC	CASSSTYNEQFF
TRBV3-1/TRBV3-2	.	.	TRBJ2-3	TGTGCCAGCAGCCCTAGGGCCTCCGCAGATACGCAGTATTTT	CASSPRASADTQYF
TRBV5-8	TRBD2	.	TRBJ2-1	TGTGCCAGCGTGATTTATAGCGGGTCCGTACGCTCCTACAATGAGCAGTTCTTC	CASVIYSGSVRSYNEQFF
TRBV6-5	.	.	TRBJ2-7	TGTGCCAGCAGTTACACGGGGGACTCCTACGAGCAGTACTTC	CASSYTGDSYEQYF
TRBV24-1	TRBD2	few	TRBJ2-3	TGTGCCACCACCCGACTAGCGCTTACTACAGATACGCAGTATTTT	CATTRLALTTDTQYF
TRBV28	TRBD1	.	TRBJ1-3	TGTGCCAGCAGCACAGGGGCTGGAAACACCATATATTTT	CASSTGAGNTIYF
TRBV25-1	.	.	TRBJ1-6	TGTGCCAGCAGTGTGGTCCAGATTAATTCACCCCTCCACTTT	CASSVVQINSPLHF
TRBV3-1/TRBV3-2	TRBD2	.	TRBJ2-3	TGTGCCAGCAGCCATTCCTCCGGGACTAGCGTTTCAGTCACAGATACGCAGTATTTT	CASSHSSGTSVSVTDTQYF
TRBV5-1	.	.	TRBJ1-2	TGCGCCAGCAGCTATTATCAGGGATATGGCTACACCTTC	CASSYYQGYGYTF
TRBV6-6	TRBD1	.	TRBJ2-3	TGTGCCAGCAGTTATCAGGGGGCTAGCACAGATACGCAGTATTTT	CASSYQGASTDTQYF
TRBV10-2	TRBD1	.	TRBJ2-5	TGCGCCAGCAGTGAAGAGGGGACAGGGGCTCAAGAGACCCAGTACTTC	CASSEEGTGAQETQYF
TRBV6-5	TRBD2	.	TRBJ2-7	TGTGCCAGCAGTTACTCGCGAGCGGGGTACGAGCAGTACTTC	CASSYSRAGYEQYF
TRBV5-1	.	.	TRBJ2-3	TGCGCCAGCAGCTACTACCAGGGAGGTACGCAGTATTTT	CASSYYQGGTQYF
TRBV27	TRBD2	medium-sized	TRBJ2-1	TGTGCCAGCAGCCCCGGGACTACCGATAATGAGCAGTTCTTC	CASSPGTTDNEQFF